The entry that follows covers one T cell receptor (beta chain) sequence. This clone's antigen is unknown. Nothing much larger sits one base from this clone, and base qualities are not available. The sample originates from a study of CD8+CD57+ T cells in acquired aplastic anemia (dated by TCRdb to 2016 to 2019). About the full investigation: A mean of roughly 3.2 ug of DNA, ranging from roughly 0.2 to 27.4 ug, was extracted from sorted CD4+ and CD8+ cells. An average of around 10 million reads for CD4+ cells and roughly 11 million reads for CD8+ cells was obtained from healthy donor samples. Beyond this particular receptor, the publication reports: No significant difference in CD8+ Simpson's diversity was found between patients and healthy controls (P=0.060). Around 30 CD8+ CDR3 sequences were shared between patients and controls but appeared highly expressed in patients and within their immunodominant clones.

TCR repertoires of sorted CD4+ and CD8+ blood T cells from severe aplastic anemia patients and healthy subjects were deep-sequenced in the study. Ficoll-Paque density gradient centrifugation was used to isolate peripheral blood mononuclear cells. Before DNA extraction, CD4+ and CD8+ T cells were sorted by FACS or by magnetic beads. TCR beta VDJ combination and CDR3 sequence profiling used genomic DNA as the template. An Illumina HiSeq 2000 was the platform used for TCR repertoire sequencing. The paper's data handling went like this. TRBV/TRBJ rearrangement plots, CDR3 size and DJ length profiles, and Simpson's diversity index were used to assess repertoires. The immunodominant clone was defined as the most abundant DNA sequence in deep sequencing data. CDR3 amino acid sequences were checked for sharing across subjects and were also compared against the VDJdb database and published repertoires. The public sequencing data were trimmed at Q25 with fastp and processed into clonotypes with MiXCR by TCRdb, which kept only in-frame beta chains. Every CDR3 protein is listed once, alongside the most common genes and DNA of its rows. Here the V and J calls rest on TCRdb's processing, not on the authors' analysis. The table for this sample lists 400,000 to 450,000 distinct CDR3 sequences; roughly 68% of them were counted only once. 4% of the sample comes from the top ten.

According to the germline V gene (reference sequence), CDR1 reads LNHDA and CDR2 reads SQIVND. V and J lose 5 bases and 1 base, and a span of 8 bases separates them. Reading from cysteine to phenylalanine, the CDR3 counts 14 amino acids. Only CDR3 DNA remains: 42 bases, in frame from the first base. The V gene is TRBV19 and the J gene is TRBJ2-2; no confident D gene assignment can be made. The sequenced sample consisted of sorted CD4+, CD8+, or CD8+CD57+ T cells (not recorded which) from PBMCs. This TCR came from a human donor in good health, serving as a control. Here the CDR3 is given as CASSGTGNTGELFF. The bases read TGTGCCAGTAGTGGCACGGGGAACACCGGGGAGCTGTTTTTT. The entire variable domain, with the stretches around the CDR3 drawn from the reference TRBV19 and TRBJ2-2 proteins, is DGGITQSPKYLFRKEGQNVTLSCEQNLNHDAMYWYRQDPGQGLRLIYYSQIVNDFQKGDIAEGYSVSREKKESFPLTVTSAQKNPTAFYLCASSGTGNTGELFFGEGSRLTVL.